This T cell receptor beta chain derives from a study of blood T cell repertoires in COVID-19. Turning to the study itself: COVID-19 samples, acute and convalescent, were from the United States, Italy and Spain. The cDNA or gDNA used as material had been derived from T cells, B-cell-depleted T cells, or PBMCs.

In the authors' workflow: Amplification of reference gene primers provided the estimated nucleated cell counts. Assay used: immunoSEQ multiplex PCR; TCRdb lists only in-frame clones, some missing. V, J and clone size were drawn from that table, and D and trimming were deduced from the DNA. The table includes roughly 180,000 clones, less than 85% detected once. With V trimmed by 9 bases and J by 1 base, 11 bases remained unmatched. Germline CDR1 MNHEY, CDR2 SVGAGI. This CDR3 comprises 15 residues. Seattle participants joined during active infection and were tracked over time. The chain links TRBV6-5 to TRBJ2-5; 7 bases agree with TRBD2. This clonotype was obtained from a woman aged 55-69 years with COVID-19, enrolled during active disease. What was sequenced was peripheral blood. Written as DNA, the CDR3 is TGTGCCAGTACAAGCTTACTAGCGATCCAAGAGACCCAGTACTTC. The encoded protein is CASTSLLAIQETQYF.